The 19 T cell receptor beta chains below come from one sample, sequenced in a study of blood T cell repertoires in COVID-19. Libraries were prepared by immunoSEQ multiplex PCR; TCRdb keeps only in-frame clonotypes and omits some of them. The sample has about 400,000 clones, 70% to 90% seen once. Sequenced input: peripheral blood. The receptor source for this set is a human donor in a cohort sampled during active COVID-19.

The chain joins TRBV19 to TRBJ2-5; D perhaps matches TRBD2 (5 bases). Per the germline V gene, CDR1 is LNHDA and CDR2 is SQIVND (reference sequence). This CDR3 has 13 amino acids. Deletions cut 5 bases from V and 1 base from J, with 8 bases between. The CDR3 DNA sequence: TGTGCCAGTAGTCCCGGAGGCCAAGAGACCCAGTACTTC. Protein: CASSPGGQETQYF.

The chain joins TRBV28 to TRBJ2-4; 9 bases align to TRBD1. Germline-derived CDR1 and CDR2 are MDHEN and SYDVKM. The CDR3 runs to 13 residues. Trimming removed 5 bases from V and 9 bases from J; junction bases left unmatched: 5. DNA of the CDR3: TGTGCCAGCAGTCCACAGGGGGCTAGCATTCAGTACTTC. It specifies CASSPQGASIQYF.

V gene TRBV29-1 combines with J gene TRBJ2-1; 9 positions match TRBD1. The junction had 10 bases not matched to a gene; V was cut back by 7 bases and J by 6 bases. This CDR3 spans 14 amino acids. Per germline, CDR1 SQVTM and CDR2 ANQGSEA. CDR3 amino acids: CSARSDRGPNEQFF. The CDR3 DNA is TGCAGCGCGAGGTCGGACAGGGGTCCCAATGAGCAGTTCTTC.

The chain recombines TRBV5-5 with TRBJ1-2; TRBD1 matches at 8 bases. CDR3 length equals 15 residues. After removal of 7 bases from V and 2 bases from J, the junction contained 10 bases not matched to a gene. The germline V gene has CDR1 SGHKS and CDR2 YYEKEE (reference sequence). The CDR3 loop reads CASFGQGGLNYGYTF. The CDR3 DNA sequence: TGTGCCAGCTTCGGACAGGGCGGTTTGAACTATGGCTACACCTTC.

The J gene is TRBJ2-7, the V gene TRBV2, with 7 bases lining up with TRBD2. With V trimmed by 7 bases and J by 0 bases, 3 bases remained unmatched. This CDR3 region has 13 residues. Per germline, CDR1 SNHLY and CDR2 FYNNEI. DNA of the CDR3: TGTGCCAGCATTCAGCGGGACTCCTACGAGCAGTACTTC. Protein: CASIQRDSYEQYF.

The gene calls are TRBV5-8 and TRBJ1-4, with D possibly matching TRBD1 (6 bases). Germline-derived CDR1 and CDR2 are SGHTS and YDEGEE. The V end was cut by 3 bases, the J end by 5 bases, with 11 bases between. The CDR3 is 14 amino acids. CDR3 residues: CASSYDRLNEKLFF. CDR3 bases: TGTGCCAGCAGCTACGACAGGCTCAATGAAAAACTGTTTTTT.

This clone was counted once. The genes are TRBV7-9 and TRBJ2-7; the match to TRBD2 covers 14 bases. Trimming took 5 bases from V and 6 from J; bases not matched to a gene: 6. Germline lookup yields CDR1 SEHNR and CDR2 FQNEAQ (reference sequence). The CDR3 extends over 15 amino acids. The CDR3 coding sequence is TGTGCCAGCAGCCGCGGGACTAGCGGGAGCGCCGAGCAGTACTTC. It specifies CASSRGTSGSAEQYF.

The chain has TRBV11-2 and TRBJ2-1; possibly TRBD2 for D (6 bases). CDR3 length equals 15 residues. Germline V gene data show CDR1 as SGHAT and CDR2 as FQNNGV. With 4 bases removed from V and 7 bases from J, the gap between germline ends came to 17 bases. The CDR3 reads CASSSAMAGWNEQFF. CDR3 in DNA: TGTGCCAGCAGCTCCGCAATGGCGGGGTGGAATGAGCAGTTCTTC.

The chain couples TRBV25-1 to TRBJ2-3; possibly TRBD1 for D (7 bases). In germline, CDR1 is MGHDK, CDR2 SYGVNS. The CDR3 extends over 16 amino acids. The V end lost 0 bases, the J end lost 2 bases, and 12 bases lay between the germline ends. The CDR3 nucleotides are TGTGCCAGCAGTGAATATGCGGGACAGATCACAGATACGCAGTATTTT. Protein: CASSEYAGQITDTQYF.

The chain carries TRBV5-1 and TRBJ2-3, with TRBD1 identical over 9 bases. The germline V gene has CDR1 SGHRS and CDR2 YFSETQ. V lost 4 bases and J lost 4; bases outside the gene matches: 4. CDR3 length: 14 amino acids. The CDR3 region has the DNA TGCGCCAGCAGCACCGGGACAGGGTCAGATACGCAGTATTTT. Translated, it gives CASSTGTGSDTQYF. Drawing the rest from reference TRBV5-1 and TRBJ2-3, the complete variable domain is KAGVTQTPRYLIKTRGQQVTLSCSPISGHRSVSWYQQTPGQGLQFLFEYFSETQRNKGNFPGRFSGRQFSNSRSEMNVSTLELGDSALYLCASSTGTGSDTQYFGPGTRLTVL.

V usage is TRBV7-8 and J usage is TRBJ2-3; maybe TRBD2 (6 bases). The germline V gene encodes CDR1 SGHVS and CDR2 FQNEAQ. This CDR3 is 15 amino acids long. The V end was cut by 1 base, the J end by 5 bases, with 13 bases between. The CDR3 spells CASSLVSSARDTQYF. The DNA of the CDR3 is TGTGCCAGCAGCTTAGTATCTAGCGCGAGAGATACGCAGTATTTT.

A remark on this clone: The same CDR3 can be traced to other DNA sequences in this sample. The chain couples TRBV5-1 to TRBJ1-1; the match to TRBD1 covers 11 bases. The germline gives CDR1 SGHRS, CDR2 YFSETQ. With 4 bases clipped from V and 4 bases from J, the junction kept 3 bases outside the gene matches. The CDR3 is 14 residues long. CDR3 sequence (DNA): TGCGCCAGCAGCCTGGGACAGGGGGGCACTGAAGCTTTCTTT. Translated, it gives CASSLGQGGTEAFF.

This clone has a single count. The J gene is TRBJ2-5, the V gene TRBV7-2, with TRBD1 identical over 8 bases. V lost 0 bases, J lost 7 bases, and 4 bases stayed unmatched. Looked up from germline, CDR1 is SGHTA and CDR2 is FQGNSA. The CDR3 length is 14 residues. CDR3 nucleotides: TGTGCCAGCAGCTTAGCTGACAGGGGCTGGACCCAGTACTTC. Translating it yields CASSLADRGWTQYF.

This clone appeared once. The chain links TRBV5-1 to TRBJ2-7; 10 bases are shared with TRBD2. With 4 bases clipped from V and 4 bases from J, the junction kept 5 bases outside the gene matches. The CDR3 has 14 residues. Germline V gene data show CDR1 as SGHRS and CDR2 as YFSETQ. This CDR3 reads CASSTTSGAYEQYF. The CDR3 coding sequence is TGCGCCAGCAGCACAACTAGCGGGGCGTACGAGCAGTACTTC.

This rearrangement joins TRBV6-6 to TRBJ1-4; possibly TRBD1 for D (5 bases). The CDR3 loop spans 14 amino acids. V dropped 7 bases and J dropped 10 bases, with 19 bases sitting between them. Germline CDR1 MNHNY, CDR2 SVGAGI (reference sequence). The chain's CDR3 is CASNTGQGDRKLFF. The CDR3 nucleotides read TGTGCCAGCAACACAGGACAAGGTGATAGAAAACTGTTTTTT.

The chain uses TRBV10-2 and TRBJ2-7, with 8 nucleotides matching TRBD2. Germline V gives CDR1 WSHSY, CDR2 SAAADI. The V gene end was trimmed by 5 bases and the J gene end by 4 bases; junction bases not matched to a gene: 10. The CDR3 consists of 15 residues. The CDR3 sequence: CASSRGGQNAYEQYF. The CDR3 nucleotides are TGCGCCAGCAGTCGGGGGGGACAAAACGCTTACGAGCAGTACTTC.

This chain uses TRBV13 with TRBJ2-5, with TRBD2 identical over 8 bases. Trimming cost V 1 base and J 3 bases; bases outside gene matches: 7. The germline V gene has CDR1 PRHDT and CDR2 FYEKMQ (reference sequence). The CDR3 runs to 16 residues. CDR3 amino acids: CASSLERAGGEETQYF. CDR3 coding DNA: TGTGCCAGCAGCTTAGAACGGGCGGGAGGAGAAGAGACCCAGTACTTC. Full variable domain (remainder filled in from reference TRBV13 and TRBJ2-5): AAGVIQSPRHLIKEKRETATLKCYPIPRHDTVYWYQQGPGQDPQFLISFYEKMQSDKGSIPDRFSAQQFSDYHSELNMSSLELGDSALYFCASSLERAGGEETQYFGPGTRLLVL.

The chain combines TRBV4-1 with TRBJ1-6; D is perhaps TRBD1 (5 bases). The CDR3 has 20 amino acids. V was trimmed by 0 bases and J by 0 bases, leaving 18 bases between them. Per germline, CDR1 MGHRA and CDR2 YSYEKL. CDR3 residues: CASSQEGEEGTSSYNSPLHF. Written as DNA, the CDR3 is TGCGCCAGCAGCCAAGAAGGGGAGGAAGGGACGAGCTCCTATAATTCACCCCTCCACTTT.

The CDR3 DNA is TGCGCCAGCAGCTTGGCGGCGGCGAGCTCCTACAATGAGCAGTTCTTC. Translating it yields CASSLAAASSYNEQFF. The chain joins TRBV5-1 to TRBJ2-1, with D unresolved. Germline CDR1 and CDR2: SGHRS and YFSETQ. There are 16 residues in the CDR3. V was cut by 0 bases and J by 0 bases, with 10 bases left in between.